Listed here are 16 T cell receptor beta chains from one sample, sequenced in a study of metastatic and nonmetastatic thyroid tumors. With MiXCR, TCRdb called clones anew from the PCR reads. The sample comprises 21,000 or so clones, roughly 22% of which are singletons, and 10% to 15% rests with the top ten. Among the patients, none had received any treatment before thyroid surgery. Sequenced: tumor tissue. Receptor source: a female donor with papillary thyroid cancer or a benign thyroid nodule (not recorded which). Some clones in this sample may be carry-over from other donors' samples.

The CDR3 bases are TGTGCCAGTAGTATCTCAGCGGGAGGTTCCGAGCAGTACTTC. Its protein is CASSISAGGSEQYF. The V call is TRBV19, the J call TRBJ2-7; TRBD2 aligns across 9 bases. Germline V lookup: CDR1 LNHDA, CDR2 SQIVND (reference sequence). CDR3 length: 14 residues. The V gene end was trimmed by 3 bases and the J gene end by 6 bases; junction bases not matched to a gene: 6.

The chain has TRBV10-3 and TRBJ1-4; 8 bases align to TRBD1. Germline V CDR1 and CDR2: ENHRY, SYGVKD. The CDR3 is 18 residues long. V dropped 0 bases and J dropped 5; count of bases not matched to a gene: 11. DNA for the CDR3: TGTGCCATCAGTGAGTCGACAGGGGCCGGAGGTGGGAATGAAAAACTGTTTTTT. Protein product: CAISESTGAGGGNEKLFF.

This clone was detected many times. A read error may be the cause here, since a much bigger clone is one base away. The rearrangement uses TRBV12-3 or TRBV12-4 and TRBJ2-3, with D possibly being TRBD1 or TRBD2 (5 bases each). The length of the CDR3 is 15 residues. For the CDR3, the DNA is TGTGCCAGCAGAAGAAGCGAGTACGGGGCAGATACGCAGTGTTTT. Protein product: CASRRSEYGADTQCF.

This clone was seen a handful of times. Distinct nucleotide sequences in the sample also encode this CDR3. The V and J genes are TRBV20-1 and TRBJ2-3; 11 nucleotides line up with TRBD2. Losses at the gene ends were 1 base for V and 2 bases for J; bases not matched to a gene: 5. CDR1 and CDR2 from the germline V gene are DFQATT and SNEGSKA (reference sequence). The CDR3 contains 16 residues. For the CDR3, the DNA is TGCAGTGCTAGAGTACTAGCGGGAGTCCACACAGATACGCAGTATTTT. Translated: CSARVLAGVHTDTQYF.

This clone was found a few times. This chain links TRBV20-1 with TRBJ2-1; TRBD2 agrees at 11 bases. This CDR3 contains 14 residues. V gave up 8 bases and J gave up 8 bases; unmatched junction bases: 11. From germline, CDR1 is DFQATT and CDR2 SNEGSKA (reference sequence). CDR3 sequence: CSSPIAGGPDEQFF. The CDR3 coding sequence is TGCAGTTCCCCCATAGCGGGAGGGCCCGATGAGCAGTTCTTC.

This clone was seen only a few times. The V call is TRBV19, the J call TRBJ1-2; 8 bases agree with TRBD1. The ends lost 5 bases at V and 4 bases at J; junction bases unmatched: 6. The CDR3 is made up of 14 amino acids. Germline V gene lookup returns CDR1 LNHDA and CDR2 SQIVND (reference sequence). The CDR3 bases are TGTGCCAGTAGTCCCGAGACAGGGGTCTATGGCTACACCTTC. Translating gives CASSPETGVYGYTF.

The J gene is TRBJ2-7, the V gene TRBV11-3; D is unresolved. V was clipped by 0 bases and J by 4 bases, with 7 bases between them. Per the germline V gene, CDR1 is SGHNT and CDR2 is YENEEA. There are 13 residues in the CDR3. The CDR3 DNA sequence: TGTGCCAGCAGCTTAGAGGGTATTTACGAGCAGTACTTC. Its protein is CASSLEGIYEQYF.

CDR3: CASSVATRRQPQHF. CDR3 bases: TGTGCCAGCAGCGTAGCTACGAGGAGACAGCCCCAGCATTTT. The chain combines TRBV9 with TRBJ1-5; D gene uncertain. The CDR3 is made up of 14 amino acids. Between the trimmed V and J ends, which lost 0 bases and 7 bases, there was a span of 11 bases. Germline-derived CDR1 and CDR2 are SGDLS and YYNGEE.

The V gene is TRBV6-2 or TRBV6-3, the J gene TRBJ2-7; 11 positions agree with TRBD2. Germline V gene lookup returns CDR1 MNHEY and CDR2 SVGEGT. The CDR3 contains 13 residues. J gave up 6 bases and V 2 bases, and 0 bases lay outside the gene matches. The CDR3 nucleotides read TGTGCCAGCAGTTACGGGACTAGCGGCGAGCAGTACTTC. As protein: CASSYGTSGEQYF.

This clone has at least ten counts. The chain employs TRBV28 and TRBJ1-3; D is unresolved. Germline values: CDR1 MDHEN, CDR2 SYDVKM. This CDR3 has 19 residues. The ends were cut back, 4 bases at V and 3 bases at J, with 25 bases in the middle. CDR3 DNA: TGTGCCAGCAGTTATGGGGATTATCGGGGAGTCTTTGATGGAAACACCATATATTTT. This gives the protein CASSYGDYRGVFDGNTIYF.

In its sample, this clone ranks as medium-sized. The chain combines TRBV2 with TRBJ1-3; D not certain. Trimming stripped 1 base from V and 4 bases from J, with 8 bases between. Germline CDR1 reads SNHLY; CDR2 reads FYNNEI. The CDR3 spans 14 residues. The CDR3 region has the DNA TGTGCCAGCAGTGAAGAGGCAGAAGGAAACACCATATATTTT. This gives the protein CASSEEAEGNTIYF.

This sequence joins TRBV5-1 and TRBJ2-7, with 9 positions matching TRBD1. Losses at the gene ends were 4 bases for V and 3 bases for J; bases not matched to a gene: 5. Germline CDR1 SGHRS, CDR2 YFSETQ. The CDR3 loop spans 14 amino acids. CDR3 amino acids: CASSTTGGNYEQYF. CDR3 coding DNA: TGCGCCAGCAGCACCACAGGGGGCAACTACGAGCAGTACTTC.

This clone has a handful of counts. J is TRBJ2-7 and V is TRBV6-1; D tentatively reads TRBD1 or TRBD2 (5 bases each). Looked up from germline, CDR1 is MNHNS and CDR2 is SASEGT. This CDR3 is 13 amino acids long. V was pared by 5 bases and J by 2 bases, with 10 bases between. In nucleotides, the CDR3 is TGTGCCAGCAGTTGGGACGGACCCTACGAGCAGTACTTC. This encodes CASSWDGPYEQYF.

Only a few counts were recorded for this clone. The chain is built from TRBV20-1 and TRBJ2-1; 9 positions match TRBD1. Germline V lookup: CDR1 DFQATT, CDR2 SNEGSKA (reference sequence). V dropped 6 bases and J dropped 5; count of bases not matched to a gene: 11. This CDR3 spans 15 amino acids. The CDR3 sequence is CSAKPGQGRDNEQFF. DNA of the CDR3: TGCAGTGCGAAACCGGGACAGGGACGCGACAATGAGCAGTTCTTC.

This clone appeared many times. The DNA of the CDR3 is TGCAGTGCAAGACAGGGGCTTAGTACTGAAGCTTTCTTT. Its translation: CSARQGLSTEAFF. The chain employs TRBV20-1 and TRBJ1-1; 8 nucleotides line up with TRBD1. Trimming took 6 bases from V and 5 from J; bases not matched to a gene: 8. CDR1 and CDR2 from the germline V gene are DFQATT and SNEGSKA (reference sequence). The CDR3 runs 13 residues.

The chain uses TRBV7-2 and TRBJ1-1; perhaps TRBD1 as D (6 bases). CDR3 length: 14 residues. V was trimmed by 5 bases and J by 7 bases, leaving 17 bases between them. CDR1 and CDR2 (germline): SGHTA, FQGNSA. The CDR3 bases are TGTGCCAGCAGCATGGGGACACCGAAAGTTGAAGCTTTCTTT. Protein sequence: CASSMGTPKVEAFF.